The 22 T cell receptor beta chains reported below all come from one sample, sequenced in a study of control samples from healthy donors and cancer patients. Profiled with immunoSEQ multiplex PCR; TCRdb holds only in-frame clones, not every one. Of some 48,000 clones listed, about 94% are singletons. Sequenced material: PBMCs. These receptors came from a woman aged 50 to 65 with head and neck cancer.

This clone was detected a few times. The chain uses TRBV10-1 and TRBJ2-7, with D hard to call. The CDR3 is made up of 12 amino acids. The germline CDR1 and CDR2 sequences are WNHNN and SYGVQD (reference sequence). The germline V and J ends were trimmed by 0 bases and 2 bases, with 2 bases remaining between them. The CDR3 sequence is CASSESTYEQYF. The DNA for the CDR3 is TGCGCCAGCAGTGAGTCGACCTACGAGCAGTACTTC.

The chain joins TRBV21-1 to TRBJ2-5; the listed D gene, TRBD2, was not tested against the DNA. TRBV21-1 is described as a pseudogene. CDR3 length equals 15 residues. DNA of the CDR3: TGTGCCAGCAGCCCCCGTCTGCGGGGGAGGGAGACCCAGTACTTC. It encodes CASSPRLRGRETQYF.

For the CDR3, the DNA is TGTGCCAGCAGTTACGGTGTGAGTCCCTACGAGCAGTACTTC. Its protein is CASSYGVSPYEQYF. This chain joins TRBV6-5 and TRBJ2-7; D is unresolved. The CDR3 has 14 amino acids. The V end was cut by 2 bases, the J end by 2 bases, with 10 bases between. Germline CDR1 and CDR2: MNHEY and SVGAGI.

This chain uses TRBV7-8 with TRBJ2-7, with TRBD1 matching over 9 bases. Germline V gives CDR1 SGHVS, CDR2 FQNEAQ. The CDR3 has 14 amino acids. For the CDR3, the DNA is TGTGTCCCCTCCGGGACAGGGAGCTCCTACGAGCAGTACTTC. The encoded protein is CVPSGTGSSYEQYF. Combining the CDR3 with reference TRBV7-8 and TRBJ2-7 gives the whole variable domain GAGVSQSPRYKVAKRGQDVALRCDPISGHVSLFWYQQALGQGPEFLTYFQNEAQLDKSGLPSDRFFAERPEGSVSTLKIQRTQQEDSAVYLCVPSGTGSSYEQYFGPGTRLTVT.

The chain employs TRBV27 and TRBJ2-7; D tentatively fits TRBD1 or TRBD2 (5 bases each). The CDR3 is made up of 13 amino acids. Per the germline V gene, CDR1 is MNHEY and CDR2 is SMNVEV (reference sequence). The V end was cut by 7 bases, the J end by 0 bases, with 10 bases between. The chain's CDR3 is CASKKGSSYEQYF. The CDR3 DNA sequence: TGTGCCAGCAAAAAGGGGAGCTCCTACGAGCAGTACTTC.

The gene calls are TRBV2 and TRBJ2-2; D tentatively reads TRBD1 or TRBD2 (5 bases each). This CDR3 region has 14 residues. Trimming left V 8 bases short and J 6 bases short, with 16 bases between. Germline loops: CDR1 SNHLY, CDR2 FYNNEI. This chain's CDR3 is CASGGKGVPGELFF. The CDR3 DNA sequence: TGTGCCAGCGGGGGAAAAGGGGTTCCCGGGGAGCTGTTTTTT.

The chain joins TRBV9 to TRBJ2-1; D remains unclear. CDR1 SGDLS and CDR2 YYNGEE come from the germline V gene. V was shortened by 4 bases and J by 9 bases, with 11 bases between the two germline ends. This CDR3 has 12 amino acids. The CDR3 spells CASSPPDGEQFF. The CDR3 DNA sequence: TGTGCCAGCAGCCCCCCGGACGGTGAGCAGTTCTTC.

V gene TRBV28 combines with J gene TRBJ1-1, with D tentatively TRBD1 (5 bases). The CDR3 loop spans 15 amino acids. The germline V gene encodes CDR1 MDHEN and CDR2 SYDVKM. V was pared by 11 bases and J by 1 base, with 20 bases between. The CDR3 coding sequence is TGTGCCCCCGGTTATTCAGGGAAGGAGAACACTGAAGCTTTCTTT. It encodes CAPGYSGKENTEAFF.

The CDR3, as DNA: TGTGCCAGCACAGGACGACAGATCTCTGGAAACACCATATATTTT. This sequence encodes CASTGRQISGNTIYF. The chain couples TRBV7-9 to TRBJ1-3, with D perhaps matching TRBD1 (5 bases). CDR3 length: 15 amino acids. Trimming shortened V by 7 bases and J by 0 bases, and 13 bases separated the two germline ends. Germline assignment: CDR1 SEHNR and CDR2 FQNEAQ (reference sequence).

The chain uses TRBV28 and TRBJ1-1; D may be TRBD1 (6 bases). V was trimmed by 6 bases and J by 5 bases, leaving 16 bases between them. This CDR3 spans 14 amino acids. CDR1 MDHEN and CDR2 SYDVKM come from the germline V gene. This CDR3 is CASREGGARTEAFF. The DNA for the CDR3 is TGTGCCAGCAGAGAGGGGGGGGCGAGGACTGAAGCTTTCTTT.

The genes are TRBV29-1 and TRBJ1-1; D not certain. V shed 5 bases and J shed 0 bases, with 1 base lying between them. From germline, CDR1 is SQVTM and CDR2 ANQGSEA. The CDR3 spans 10 residues. The CDR3 here is CSVLNTEAFF. The DNA for the CDR3 is TGCAGCGTTTTGAACACTGAAGCTTTCTTT.

This rearrangement joins TRBV5-6 to TRBJ2-5; 7 bases are a match to TRBD1. The germline CDR1 and CDR2 sequences are SGHDT and YYEEEE. V lost 3 bases and J lost 5; bases outside the gene matches: 4. This CDR3 comprises 13 residues. CDR3 amino acids: CASSWTGGETQYF. The DNA for the CDR3 is TGTGCCAGCAGCTGGACAGGAGGCGAGACCCAGTACTTC.

This clone occurred once. The chain uses TRBV18 and TRBJ1-1; tentative D call: TRBD1 (6 bases). V lost 5 bases to trimming and J lost 1 base, with 17 bases between them. Looked up from germline, CDR1 is KGHSH and CDR2 is LQKENI. This CDR3 is built from 16 residues. This chain's CDR3 is CASSIMSQGRNTEAFF. The CDR3 DNA is TGTGCCAGCTCAATAATGTCACAGGGACGGAACACTGAAGCTTTCTTT.

CDR3 DNA: TGTGCCAGCAGCTTACTAGGGGGCTACGAGCAGTACTTC. Translated: CASSLLGGYEQYF. The chain recombines TRBV7-8 with TRBJ2-7; a possible D gene is TRBD1 (6 bases). With 2 bases removed from V and 3 bases from J, the gap between germline ends came to 8 bases. Germline values: CDR1 SGHVS, CDR2 FQNEAQ. The CDR3 has 13 residues.

The V and J genes are TRBV7-2 and TRBJ2-3, with D uncertain. The V end was cut by 3 bases, the J end by 6 bases, with 4 bases between. CDR3 size: 11 residues. Germline V gene data show CDR1 as SGHTA and CDR2 as FQGNSA. The CDR3 coding sequence is TGTGCCAGCAGCTTCCTCGATACGCAGTATTTT. Its protein is CASSFLDTQYF.

The genes are TRBV11-2 and TRBJ1-1, with D possibly being TRBD1 (6 bases). CDR1 and CDR2 (germline): SGHAT, FQNNGV. This CDR3 is 16 amino acids long. The germline V and J ends were trimmed by 2 bases and 6 bases, with 19 bases remaining between them. DNA of the CDR3: TGTGCCAGCAGCTTACGGGCAGGGGCCGTTACTTCTGAAGCTTTCTTT. It is translated as CASSLRAGAVTSEAFF.

The gene calls are TRBV6-5 and TRBJ1-1, with D hard to call. Germline V gene sequence: CDR1 MNHEY, CDR2 SVGAGI. This CDR3 contains 13 residues. CDR3 in DNA: TGTGCTACAGCGTACAATCCTGGCACTGAAGCTTTCTTT. Amino acids: CATAYNPGTEAFF.

The chain recombines TRBV6-4 with TRBJ1-2, with TRBD1 identical over 10 bases. Per the germline V gene, CDR1 is MRHNA and CDR2 is SNTAGT. This CDR3 is built from 14 residues. Losses at the gene ends were 6 bases for V and 6 bases for J; bases not matched to a gene: 7. CDR3: CASSPSGTGDGYTF. The CDR3 DNA follows: TGTGCCAGCAGCCCCTCCGGGACAGGGGATGGCTACACCTTC.

V is TRBV7-6 and J is TRBJ2-6; either TRBD1 or TRBD2 may supply D (5 bases each). The CDR3 runs 16 residues. V gave up 5 bases and J gave up 4 bases, with 15 bases separating them. Germline lookup yields CDR1 SGHVS and CDR2 FNYEAQ. In DNA form, the CDR3 reads TGTGCCAGCAGCCAGAGGGGTGGAGCCGGGGCCAACGTCCTGACTTTC. Protein sequence: CASSQRGGAGANVLTF.

J is TRBJ1-2 and V is TRBV6-5, with no clear D. V was cut by 0 bases and J by 3 bases, with 8 bases left in between. The CDR3 consists of 14 residues. Germline CDR1 MNHEY, CDR2 SVGAGI. DNA for the CDR3: TGTGCCAGCAGTTACTCAGGGTCGTACTATGGCTACACCTTC. It codes for CASSYSGSYYGYTF.

The V and J genes are TRBV5-1 and TRBJ2-7; 8 bases agree with TRBD1. The CDR3 contains 15 residues. After removal of 0 bases from V and 5 bases from J, the junction contained 7 bases not matched to a gene. Germline CDR1 and CDR2: SGHRS and YFSETQ. This chain's CDR3 is CASSLAGQGADEQYF. Written as DNA, the CDR3 is TGCGCCAGCAGCTTGGCTGGGCAGGGGGCCGACGAGCAGTACTTC.

The chain joins TRBV27 to TRBJ2-3; TRBD1 is a possible D gene (6 bases). V lost 5 bases and J lost 2, with 14 bases in between. Germline V gene data show CDR1 as MNHEY and CDR2 as SMNVEV (reference sequence). The CDR3 is 15 residues long. The chain's CDR3 is CASSAWDTSTDTQYF. CDR3 sequence (DNA): TGTGCCAGCAGTGCGTGGGACACATCCACAGATACGCAGTATTTT.